This T cell receptor beta chain was sequenced in a study of blood T cells in healthy people across ages. A J-beta primer mix and a sample-barcoded 5' primer were used in a second PCR of roughly 7 to 12 cycles. MiXCR, applied by TCRdb to the 5' RACE reads, yields one record per CDR3 protein. The sample includes about 750,000 distinct CDR3 sequences, 50% to 65% of them seen just once. The length of the CDR3 is 16 residues. CDR1 and CDR2 from the germline V gene are SGHNT and YYREEE (reference sequence). The receptor was derived from a man older than 75 in good health. The V gene is TRBV5-4, the J gene TRBJ2-4; TRBD1 matches 12 bases. The J call may be faulty, since TRBJ2-7 better matches the DNA end. The sequencing sample was made of blood. The CDR3: CASSSWDRGRSYEQYF. The CDR3 DNA sequence: TGTGCCAGCAGCTCTTGGGACAGGGGGCGCAGCTACGAGCAGTACTTC.